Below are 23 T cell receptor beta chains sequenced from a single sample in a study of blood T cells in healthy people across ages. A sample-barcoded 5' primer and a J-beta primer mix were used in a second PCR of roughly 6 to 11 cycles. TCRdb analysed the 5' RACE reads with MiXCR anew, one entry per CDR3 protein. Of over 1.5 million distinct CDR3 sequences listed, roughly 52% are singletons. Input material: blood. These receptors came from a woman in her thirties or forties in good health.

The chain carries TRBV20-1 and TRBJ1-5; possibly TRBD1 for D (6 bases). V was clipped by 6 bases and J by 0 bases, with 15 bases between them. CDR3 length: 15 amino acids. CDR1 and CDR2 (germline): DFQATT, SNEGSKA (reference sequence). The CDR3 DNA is TGCAGTGCCCAGTGGACAGATGGTAGCAATCAGCCCCAGCATTTT. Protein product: CSAQWTDGSNQPQHF.

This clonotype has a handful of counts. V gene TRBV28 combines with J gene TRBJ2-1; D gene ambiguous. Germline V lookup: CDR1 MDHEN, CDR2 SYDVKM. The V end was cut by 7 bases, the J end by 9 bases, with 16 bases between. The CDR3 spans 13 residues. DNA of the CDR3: TGTGCCAGCACCTCAAACCCTCTTTTTGAGCAGTTCTTC. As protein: CASTSNPLFEQFF.

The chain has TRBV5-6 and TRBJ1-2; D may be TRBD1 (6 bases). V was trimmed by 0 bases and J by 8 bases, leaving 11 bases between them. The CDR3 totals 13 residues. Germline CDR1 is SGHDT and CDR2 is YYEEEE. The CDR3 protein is CASSLDRAEGYTF. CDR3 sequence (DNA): TGTGCCAGCAGCTTGGACAGGGCCGAGGGCTACACCTTC.

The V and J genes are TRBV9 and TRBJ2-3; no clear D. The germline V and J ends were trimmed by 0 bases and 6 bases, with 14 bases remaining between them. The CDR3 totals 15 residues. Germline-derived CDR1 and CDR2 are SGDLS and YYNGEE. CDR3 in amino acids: CASSVGVDLGDTQYF. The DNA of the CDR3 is TGTGCCAGCAGCGTAGGTGTGGATCTCGGGGATACGCAGTATTTT.

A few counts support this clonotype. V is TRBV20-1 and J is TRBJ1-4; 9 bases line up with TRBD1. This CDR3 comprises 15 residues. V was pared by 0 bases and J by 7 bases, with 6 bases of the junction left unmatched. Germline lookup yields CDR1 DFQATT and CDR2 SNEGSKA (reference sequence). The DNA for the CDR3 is TGCAGTGCTAGAGACGCAGACAGGGGGGGTGAAAAACTGTTTTTT. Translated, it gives CSARDADRGGEKLFF.

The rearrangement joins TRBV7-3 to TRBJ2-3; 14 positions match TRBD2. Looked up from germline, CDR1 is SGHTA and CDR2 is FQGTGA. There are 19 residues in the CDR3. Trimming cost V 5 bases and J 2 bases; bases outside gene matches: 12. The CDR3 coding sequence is TGTGCCAGCAGCCCAGGGACTAGCGGGGGTAGGCCAATCACAGATACGCAGTATTTT. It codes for CASSPGTSGGRPITDTQYF.

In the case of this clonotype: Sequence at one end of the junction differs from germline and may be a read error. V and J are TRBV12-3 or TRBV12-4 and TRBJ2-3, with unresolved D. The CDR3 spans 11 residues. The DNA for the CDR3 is TGTGCCAGCAGAGAAGGAGATGCGCAGTATTTT. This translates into CASREGDAQYF.

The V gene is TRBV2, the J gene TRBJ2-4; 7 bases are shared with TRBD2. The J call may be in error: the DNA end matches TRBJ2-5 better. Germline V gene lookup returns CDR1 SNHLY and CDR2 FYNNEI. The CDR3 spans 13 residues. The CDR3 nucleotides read TGTGCCAGCAGTAATAGACTAGCAGAGACCCAGTACTTC. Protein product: CASSNRLAETQYF.

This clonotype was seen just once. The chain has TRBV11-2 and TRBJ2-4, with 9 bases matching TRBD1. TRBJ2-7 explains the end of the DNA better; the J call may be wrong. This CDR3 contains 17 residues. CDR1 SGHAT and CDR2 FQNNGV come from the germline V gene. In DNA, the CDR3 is TGTGCCAGCAGTCAATTACGGGGATGGGACAGGGACTACGAGCAGTACTTC. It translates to CASSQLRGWDRDYEQYF.

The chain's CDR3 is CASSSETSGGNEQFF. The CDR3 region has the DNA TGTGCCAGCAGTTCCGAGACTAGCGGGGGGAATGAGCAGTTCTTC. The V gene is TRBV12-3 or TRBV12-4, the J gene TRBJ2-1; 13 nucleotides agree with TRBD2. J was trimmed by 7 bases and V by 4 bases; bases with no gene match: 4. The CDR3 loop spans 15 amino acids.

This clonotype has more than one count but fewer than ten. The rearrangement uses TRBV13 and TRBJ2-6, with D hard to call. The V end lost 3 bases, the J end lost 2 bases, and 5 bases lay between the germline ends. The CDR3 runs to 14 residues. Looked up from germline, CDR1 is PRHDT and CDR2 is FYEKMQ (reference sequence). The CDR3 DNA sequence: TGTGCCAGCAGCTTGGAAACTGGGGCCAACGTCCTGACTTTC. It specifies CASSLETGANVLTF.

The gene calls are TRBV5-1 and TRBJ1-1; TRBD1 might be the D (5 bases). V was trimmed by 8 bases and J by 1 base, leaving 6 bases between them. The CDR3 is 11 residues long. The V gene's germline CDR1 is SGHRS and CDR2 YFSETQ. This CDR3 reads CARGENTEAFF. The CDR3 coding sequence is TGCGCCAGGGGGGAGAACACTGAAGCTTTCTTT.

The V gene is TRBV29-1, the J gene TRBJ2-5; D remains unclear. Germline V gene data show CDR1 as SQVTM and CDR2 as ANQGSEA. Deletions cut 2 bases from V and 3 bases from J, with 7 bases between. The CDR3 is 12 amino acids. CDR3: CSVEPQEETQYF. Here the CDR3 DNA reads TGCAGCGTTGAACCCCAGGAAGAGACCCAGTACTTC.

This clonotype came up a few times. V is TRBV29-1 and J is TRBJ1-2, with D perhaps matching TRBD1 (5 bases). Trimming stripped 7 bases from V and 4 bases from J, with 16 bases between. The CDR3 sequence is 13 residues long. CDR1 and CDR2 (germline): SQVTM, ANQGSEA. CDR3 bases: TGCAGCGCCGGGGGGATACTCTCCTATGGCTACACCTTC. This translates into CSAGGILSYGYTF.

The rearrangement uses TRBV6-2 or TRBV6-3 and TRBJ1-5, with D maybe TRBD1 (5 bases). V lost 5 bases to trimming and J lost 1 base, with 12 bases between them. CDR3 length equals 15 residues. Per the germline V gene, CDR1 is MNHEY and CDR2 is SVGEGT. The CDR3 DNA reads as TGTGCCAGCAGTGACCAGGGCCTGAGCAATCAGCCCCAGCATTTT. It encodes CASSDQGLSNQPQHF.

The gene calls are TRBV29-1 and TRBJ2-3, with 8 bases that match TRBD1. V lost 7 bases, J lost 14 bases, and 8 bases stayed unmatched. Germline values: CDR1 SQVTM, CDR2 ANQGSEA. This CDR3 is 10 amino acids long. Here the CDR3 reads CSAPPGQGYF. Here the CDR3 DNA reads TGCAGCGCCCCTCCCGGACAGGGGTATTTT.

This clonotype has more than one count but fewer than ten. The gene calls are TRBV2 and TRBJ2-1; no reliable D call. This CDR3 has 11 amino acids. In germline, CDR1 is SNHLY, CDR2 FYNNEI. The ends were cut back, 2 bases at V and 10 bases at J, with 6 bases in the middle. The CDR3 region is CASSEPGEQFF. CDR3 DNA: TGTGCCAGCAGTGAACCCGGGGAGCAGTTCTTC.

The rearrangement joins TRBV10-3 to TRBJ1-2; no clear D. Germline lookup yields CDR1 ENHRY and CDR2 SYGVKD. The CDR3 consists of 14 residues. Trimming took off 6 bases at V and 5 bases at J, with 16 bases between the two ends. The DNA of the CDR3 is TGTGCCATCAGCGAATCCGGGATGCTATATGGCTACACCTTC. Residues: CAISESGMLYGYTF.

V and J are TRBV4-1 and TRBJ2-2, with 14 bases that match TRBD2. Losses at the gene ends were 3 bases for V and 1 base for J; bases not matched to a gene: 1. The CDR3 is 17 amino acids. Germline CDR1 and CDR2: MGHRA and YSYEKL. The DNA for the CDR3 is TGCGCCAGCAGCCAGGGGACTAGCGGGGGGAACACCGGGGAGCTGTTTTTT. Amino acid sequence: CASSQGTSGGNTGELFF.

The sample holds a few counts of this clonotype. DNA of the CDR3: TGTGCCAGCAGTGTTCTAGCGGGGGACACCTACAATGAGCAGTTCTTC. Its protein product is CASSVLAGDTYNEQFF. The chain recombines TRBV25-1 with TRBJ2-1, with 10 bases identical to TRBD2. V shed 4 bases and J 2 bases; nucleotides not matched to a gene: 5. CDR3 length: 16 residues. Germline CDR1 reads MGHDK; CDR2 reads SYGVNS.

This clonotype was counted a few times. CDR3 in DNA: TGCAGTGCTAGAGATCTCGTTTCGGGTAGCGGGGGGCTGTACCAAGAGACCCAGTACTTC. Translated, it gives CSARDLVSGSGGLYQETQYF. The V gene is TRBV20-1, the J gene TRBJ2-5, with 10 nucleotides matching TRBD2. This CDR3 has 20 amino acids. From germline, CDR1 is DFQATT and CDR2 SNEGSKA (reference sequence). Trimming at V came to 0 bases and at J to 0 bases, leaving 16 bases not matched to a gene.

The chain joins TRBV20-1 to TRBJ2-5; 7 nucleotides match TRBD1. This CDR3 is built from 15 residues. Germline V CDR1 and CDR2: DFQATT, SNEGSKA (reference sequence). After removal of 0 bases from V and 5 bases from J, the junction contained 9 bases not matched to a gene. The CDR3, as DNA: TGCAGTGCTAGAGATGGGTTAGGGGGCAGCGAGACCCAGTACTTC. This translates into CSARDGLGGSETQYF.

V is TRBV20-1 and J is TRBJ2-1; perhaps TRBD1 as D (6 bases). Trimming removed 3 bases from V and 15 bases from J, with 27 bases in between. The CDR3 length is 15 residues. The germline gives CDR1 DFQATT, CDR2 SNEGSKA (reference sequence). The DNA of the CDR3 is TGCAGTGCTAGGAGGGTACAGGGTTGGGTCAAGTTCGCGTTCTTC. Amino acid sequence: CSARRVQGWVKFAFF.